This passage covers 19 T cell receptor beta chains from one sample sequenced in a study of OX40 agonist ivuxolimab in advanced cancers. TCRdb's copy holds only in-frame clones and misses some; the assay was immunoSEQ multiplex PCR. The sample lists about 19,000 clones; roughly 84% were seen once. Sequencing used CD4+ or CD8+ T cells sorted from blood, obtained in a trial of the OX40 agonist ivuxolimab. The receptors here all came from an adult with an advanced solid tumor such as melanoma, head and neck, liver or kidney cancer.

Judged by abundance, this clone is medium-sized (0.01 to 0.1%). The chain combines TRBV2 with TRBJ2-7; TRBD1 agrees at 7 bases. Trimming removed 11 bases from V and 2 bases from J; junction bases left unmatched: 9. The CDR3 consists of 13 residues. Germline V gene data show CDR1 as SNHLY and CDR2 as FYNNEI. As DNA, the CDR3 is TGTGCCGGCCGGACAGGCCTGCCCTACGAGCAGTACTTC. Its translation: CAGRTGLPYEQYF.

The chain recombines TRBV6-1 with TRBJ1-1; 7 bases are shared with TRBD1. In germline, CDR1 is MNHNS, CDR2 SASEGT. CDR3 size: 13 residues. The V gene end was trimmed by 5 bases and the J gene end by 11 bases; junction bases not matched to a gene: 11. CDR3 residues: CASSPTTGLPAFF. The CDR3 nucleotides are TGTGCCAGCAGTCCTACGACAGGGCTTCCGGCTTTCTTT.

The J gene is TRBJ2-3, the V gene TRBV9, with D possibly TRBD2 on 5 matching bases. V lost 0 bases and J lost 4, with 6 bases in between. Germline-derived CDR1 and CDR2 are SGDLS and YYNGEE. The CDR3 totals 13 residues. This CDR3 reads CASSVAGADTQYF. The CDR3 nucleotides read TGTGCCAGCAGCGTAGCCGGGGCAGATACGCAGTATTTT.

The J gene is TRBJ2-7, the V gene TRBV27, with 7 bases identical to TRBD1. CDR3 length: 15 residues. The germline CDR1 and CDR2 sequences are MNHEY and SMNVEV (reference sequence). V was clipped by 6 bases and J by 0 bases; unmatched bases: 8. The CDR3 spells CASRRPGQSSYEQYF. Written as DNA, the CDR3 is TGTGCCAGCAGGAGACCGGGACAGAGCTCCTACGAGCAGTACTTC.

The CDR3 nucleotides are TGTGCCAGTAGTATATTCCGGGACAGTCTCAATCAGCCCCAGCATTTT. This sequence encodes CASSIFRDSLNQPQHF. The chain couples TRBV19 to TRBJ1-5; 7 positions match TRBD1. CDR1 is LNHDA and CDR2 is SQIVND in the germline V gene (reference sequence). Trimming removed 2 bases from V and 3 bases from J; junction bases left unmatched: 7. CDR3 size: 16 residues.

V usage is TRBV7-9 and J usage is TRBJ2-1; D gene unclear. Trimming pared 0 bases from V and 12 bases from J, leaving 6 bases between. CDR3 length: 11 amino acids. The germline CDR1 and CDR2 sequences are SEHNR and FQNEAQ (reference sequence). CDR3 DNA sequence: TGTGCCAGCAGCTTAGCAGGAAGGCAGTTCTTC. Protein product: CASSLAGRQFF.

V usage is TRBV19 and J usage is TRBJ2-7; 15 nucleotides line up with TRBD2. CDR1 and CDR2 from the germline V gene are LNHDA and SQIVND (reference sequence). The ends lost 8 bases at V and 5 bases at J; junction bases unmatched: 7. This CDR3 contains 15 residues. CDR3 in amino acids: CASGGLAGGGNEQYF. In nucleotides, the CDR3 is TGTGCCAGTGGGGGACTAGCGGGAGGAGGTAACGAGCAGTACTTC.

This chain joins TRBV5-1 and TRBJ2-5; no clear D gene. Between the trimmed V and J ends, which lost 0 bases and 4 bases, there was a span of 7 bases. The CDR3 loop spans 13 amino acids. CDR1 SGHRS and CDR2 YFSETQ come from the germline V gene. CDR3 sequence reads: CASSLEFGETQYF. In DNA, the CDR3 is TGCGCCAGCAGCTTGGAATTTGGAGAGACCCAGTACTTC.

There are a few counts of this clone. This sequence joins TRBV2 and TRBJ2-7; no firm D call. CDR1 is SNHLY, CDR2 FYNNEI, per germline. The CDR3 runs 10 residues. The V end lost 8 bases, the J end lost 0 bases, and 2 bases lay between the germline ends. The CDR3 is CASSSYEQYF. DNA for the CDR3: TGTGCCAGCTCCTCCTACGAGCAGTACTTC.

The chain recombines TRBV30 with TRBJ2-7, with TRBD2 identical over 16 bases. J gave up 1 base and V 3 bases, and 12 bases lay outside the gene matches. Germline values: CDR1 GTSNPN, CDR2 SVGIG (reference sequence). This CDR3 is built from 19 residues. The CDR3 sequence: CAWSPDRGLAGGGSYEQYF. As DNA, the CDR3 is TGTGCCTGGAGCCCGGACAGGGGACTAGCGGGAGGGGGGTCCTACGAGCAGTACTTC.

The V call is TRBV6-5, the J call TRBJ2-5, with no clear D. Germline CDR1 MNHEY, CDR2 SVGAGI. With 5 bases removed from V and 0 bases from J, the gap between germline ends came to 13 bases. This CDR3 region has 15 residues. The CDR3 loop reads CASSLKVGNQETQYF. The CDR3 DNA reads TGTGCCAGCAGTCTAAAGGTGGGAAACCAAGAGACCCAGTACTTC.

This clone was observed a few times. The V call is TRBV30, the J call TRBJ1-1; TRBD1 matches at 7 bases. Germline lookup yields CDR1 GTSNPN and CDR2 SVGIG (reference sequence). J lost 0 bases, V lost 5 bases, and 6 bases had no gene match. The CDR3 is made up of 14 amino acids. CDR3 in DNA: TGTGCCTGGGAACGGGACAGTCTGAACACTGAAGCTTTCTTT. This sequence encodes CAWERDSLNTEAFF.

This clone was seen more than once but under ten times. This chain uses TRBV13 with TRBJ2-3, with a tentative D call TRBD2 (6 bases). Trimming stripped 2 bases from V and 4 bases from J, with 10 bases between. The CDR3 spans 14 residues. From germline, CDR1 is PRHDT and CDR2 FYEKMQ (reference sequence). The CDR3 bases are TGTGCCAGCAGCTTACAACTAGCCCCAGATACGCAGTATTTT. It encodes CASSLQLAPDTQYF.

The rearrangement links TRBV2 to TRBJ2-5; no definite D call. CDR3 length equals 13 residues. Germline values: CDR1 SNHLY, CDR2 FYNNEI. The V gene lost 8 bases and the J gene lost 2 bases, with 12 bases spanning the gap. As DNA, the CDR3 is TGTGCCAGCGGGGAACGAACTCAAGAGACCCAGTACTTC. It specifies CASGERTQETQYF.

This chain joins TRBV5-4 and TRBJ2-1; TRBD2 aligns across 9 bases. The CDR3 has 16 residues. J gave up 1 base and V 0 bases, and 2 bases lay outside the gene matches. CDR1 is SGHNT and CDR2 is YYREEE in the germline V gene (reference sequence). The CDR3 coding sequence is TGTGCCAGCAGCTTGGGCCTAGCGGGATCCTACAATGAGCAGTTCTTC. Translating gives CASSLGLAGSYNEQFF.

This clone occurred a few times. The chain is built from TRBV9 and TRBJ2-3, with a weak D call TRBD2 (6 bases). The germline V and J ends were trimmed by 0 bases and 1 base, with 9 bases remaining between them. The CDR3 is made up of 15 amino acids. In germline, CDR1 is SGDLS, CDR2 YYNGEE. The chain's CDR3 is CASSVVASGTDTQYF. For the CDR3, the DNA is TGTGCCAGCAGCGTAGTGGCTAGCGGCACAGATACGCAGTATTTT.

The V and J genes are TRBV6-1 and TRBJ1-1; possible D gene TRBD1, 6 bases. The V end was cut by 4 bases, the J end by 1 base, with 13 bases between. CDR3 length: 15 amino acids. The V gene's germline CDR1 is MNHNS and CDR2 SASEGT. CDR3 nucleotides: TGTGCCAGCAGTGCAAGGGGACACTCGAACACTGAAGCTTTCTTT. Translated: CASSARGHSNTEAFF.

This clone was found once. The V gene is TRBV5-4, the J gene TRBJ2-1; TRBD1 might be the D (5 bases). The V gene lost 1 base and the J gene lost 9 bases, with 17 bases spanning the gap. Germline V lookup: CDR1 SGHNT, CDR2 YYREEE (reference sequence). CDR3 size: 15 residues. CDR3 sequence: CASSLSRALTGEQFF. CDR3 bases: TGTGCCAGCAGCTTGTCTCGGGCCCTTACAGGTGAGCAGTTCTTC.

About this clone itself: The junction differs from germline at one of its ends, possibly a read error. The chain is built from TRBV5-1 and TRBJ2-3; D remains ambiguous. Germline V gene lookup returns CDR1 SGHRS and CDR2 YFSETQ. The length of the CDR3 is 15 residues. The CDR3 is CASSPLGPSTDTRYF. CDR3 nucleotides: TGCGCCAGCAGCCCACTTGGGCCCAGCACAGATACGCGGTATTTT.